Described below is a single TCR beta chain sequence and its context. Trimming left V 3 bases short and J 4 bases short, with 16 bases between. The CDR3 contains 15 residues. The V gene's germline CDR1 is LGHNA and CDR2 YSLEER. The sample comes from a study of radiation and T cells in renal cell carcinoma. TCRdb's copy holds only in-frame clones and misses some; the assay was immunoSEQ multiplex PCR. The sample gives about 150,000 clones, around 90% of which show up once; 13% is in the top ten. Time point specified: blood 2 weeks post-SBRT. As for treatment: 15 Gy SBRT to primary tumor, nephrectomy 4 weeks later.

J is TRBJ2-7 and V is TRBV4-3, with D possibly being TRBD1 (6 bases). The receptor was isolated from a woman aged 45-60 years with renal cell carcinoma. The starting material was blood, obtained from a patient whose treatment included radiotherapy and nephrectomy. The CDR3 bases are TGCGCCAGCAGCCATCTCGCTGAAGGGGGATACGAGCAGTACTTC. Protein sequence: CASSHLAEGGYEQYF.